These 15 T cell receptor beta chains were all obtained from the same sample, sequenced in a study of T cell responses to AZD1222 COVID-19 vaccine. Assay: immunoSEQ multiplex PCR; the TCRdb copy retains only in-frame clones and omits some. The profile shows some 120,000 clones, 88% of them singletons. Sample: peripheral blood, taken on day 0 of AZD1222 vaccination. These receptors were collected from an adult in good health.

The chain carries TRBV12-5 and TRBJ1-1, with 11 bases identical to TRBD1. CDR3 size: 18 residues. Germline V gives CDR1 LGHNT, CDR2 FRNRAP. Germline trimming cut 1 base from V and 4 bases from J; bases unmatched to any gene: 11. CDR3 sequence reads: CASGLERTGGAGVTEAFF. In nucleotides, the CDR3 is TGTGCTAGTGGTTTGGAAAGGACAGGGGGCGCTGGGGTCACTGAAGCTTTCTTT.

The V call is TRBV3-1 (or the pseudogene TRBV3-2), the J call TRBJ1-2, with TRBD1 as a possible D gene (5 bases). Trimming pared 4 bases from V and 0 bases from J, leaving 12 bases between. Germline V CDR1 and CDR2: LGHDT, YNNKEL (reference sequence). The CDR3 spans 15 residues. CDR3 protein: CASSPWGRANYGYTF. The CDR3 bases are TGTGCCAGCAGCCCCTGGGGCCGAGCTAACTATGGCTACACCTTC.

The J gene is TRBJ2-7, the V gene TRBV24-1; 11 nucleotides align to TRBD2. CDR3 length equals 16 residues. The germline gives CDR1 KGHDR, CDR2 SFDVKD. V lost 1 base, J lost 3 bases, and 4 bases stayed unmatched. In DNA form, the CDR3 reads TGTGCCACCAGTGATTTACGACTAGCGGGGCGCTACGAGCAGTACTTC. Residues: CATSDLRLAGRYEQYF.

The chain joins TRBV10-3 to TRBJ1-1; the match to TRBD1 covers 10 bases. The germline gives CDR1 ENHRY, CDR2 SYGVKD. The CDR3 covers 13 residues. V shed 7 bases, J shed 3 bases, and the junction held 2 bases outside the gene matches. CDR3 in DNA: TGTGCCATCATGGGGACAGGGGACACTGAAGCTTTCTTT. It translates to CAIMGTGDTEAFF.

The chain has TRBV28 and TRBJ2-7; D might be TRBD1 (8 bases). Per germline, CDR1 MDHEN and CDR2 SYDVKM. The CDR3 is made up of 15 amino acids. V was trimmed by 7 bases and J by 1 base, leaving 17 bases between them. The CDR3, as DNA: TGTGCCAGCACCCCTACAGGGGGGGGGTCCTACGAGCAGTACTTC. Protein product: CASTPTGGGSYEQYF.

V and J are TRBV10-3 and TRBJ1-6; tentatively, D is TRBD1 (5 bases). Germline CDR1 reads ENHRY; CDR2 reads SYGVKD. The V and J ends lost 9 bases and 8 bases respectively, with 14 bases between them. CDR3 length: 13 amino acids. The CDR3 reads CAIARDQDSPLHF. In nucleotides, the CDR3 is TGTGCCATTGCCCGGGACCAAGATTCACCCCTCCACTTT.

The chain joins TRBV3-1 (or the pseudogene TRBV3-2) to TRBJ1-3, with D possibly being TRBD1 (5 bases). The CDR3 is made up of 14 amino acids. Looked up from germline, CDR1 is LGHDT and CDR2 is YNNKEL (reference sequence). V lost 2 bases and J lost 0, with 5 bases in between. The DNA for the CDR3 is TGTGCCAGCAGCCAACAGGGCTCTGGAAACACCATATATTTT. It specifies CASSQQGSGNTIYF.

This clone was counted only a few times. The chain carries TRBV6-2 or TRBV6-3 and TRBJ1-5, with D maybe TRBD1 (6 bases). The CDR3 extends over 20 amino acids. Trimming left V 0 bases short and J 1 base short, with 22 bases between. Looked up from germline, CDR1 is MNHEY and CDR2 is SVGEGT. CDR3 DNA sequence: TGTGCCAGCAGTTACTCTAGGGACAAGGGGGTGGTGCGGAGCAATCAGCCCCAGCATTTT. Its protein is CASSYSRDKGVVRSNQPQHF.

Comment on this clone: This sample includes further DNA sequences coding for the same CDR3. This sequence joins TRBV4-3 and TRBJ2-7, with TRBD1 identical over 7 bases. From germline, CDR1 is LGHNA and CDR2 YSLEER. The ends lost 0 bases at V and 2 bases at J; junction bases unmatched: 4. CDR3 length equals 15 residues. For the CDR3, the DNA is TGCGCCAGCAGCCAAGATAGAGGGACAGCCTACGAGCAGTACTTC. It yields the protein CASSQDRGTAYEQYF.

The rearrangement uses TRBV2 and TRBJ1-6; D unclear. The CDR3 contains 11 residues. Trimming shortened V by 7 bases and J by 2 bases, and 0 bases separated the two germline ends. Germline V lookup: CDR1 SNHLY, CDR2 FYNNEI. CDR3 sequence: CASTYNSPLHF. The CDR3 nucleotides are TGTGCCAGCACCTATAATTCACCCCTCCACTTT.

J is TRBJ2-1 and V is TRBV7-6; TRBD1 agrees at 10 bases. Germline V gene lookup returns CDR1 SGHVS and CDR2 FNYEAQ. This CDR3 has 16 residues. Trimming took 6 bases from V and 8 from J; bases not matched to a gene: 13. The CDR3 coding sequence is TGTGCCAGCAGATTCAGGACGGGACAGGGGTCGGATGAGCAGTTCTTC. It is translated as CASRFRTGQGSDEQFF.

The J gene is TRBJ2-1, the V gene TRBV3-1 (or the pseudogene TRBV3-2), with 10 nucleotides matching TRBD2. Per the germline V gene, CDR1 is LGHDT and CDR2 is YNNKEL (reference sequence). CDR3 size: 20 residues. V lost 4 bases and J lost 2; bases outside the gene matches: 17. CDR3 sequence: CASSPYPRRASGSPYNEQFF. In nucleotides, the CDR3 is TGTGCCAGCAGCCCCTACCCGCGGCGGGCTAGCGGGAGTCCCTACAATGAGCAGTTCTTC.

The chain carries TRBV24-1 and TRBJ2-1, with 7 positions matching TRBD1. From germline, CDR1 is KGHDR and CDR2 SFDVKD. The V segment lost 4 bases and the J segment 7 bases; nucleotides outside the gene matches: 9. CDR3 length: 15 residues. CDR3 coding DNA: TGTGCCACCAGTGAGCATCCGGGACAGTTGAATGAGCAGTTCTTC. Translation gives CATSEHPGQLNEQFF.

V usage is TRBV24-1 and J usage is TRBJ2-3; D call uncertain. V dropped 10 bases and J dropped 5 bases, with 21 bases sitting between them. The CDR3 has 15 amino acids. Germline V gene data show CDR1 as KGHDR and CDR2 as SFDVKD. This chain's CDR3 is CATTPGPGLRDTQYF. The CDR3 region has the DNA TGTGCCACTACGCCCGGGCCCGGGTTAAGAGATACGCAGTATTTT.

This clone was recorded once. The chain links TRBV21-1 to TRBJ2-1; the table's D gene call, TRBD2, was not cross checked with the DNA. TRBV21-1 is flagged as a pseudogene. There are 21 residues in the CDR3. The CDR3 coding sequence is TGTGCCAGCAGCAAAGGGGAGCGGACTAGCGGGGGGGCCAGCTCCTACAATGAGCAGTTCTTC. Protein sequence: CASSKGERTSGGASSYNEQFF.